This T cell receptor beta chain was captured by sequencing in a study of T cells in Graves' hyperthyroidism and ophthalmopathy. This CDR3 is built from 14 residues. The V segment lost 7 bases and the J segment 2 bases; nucleotides outside the gene matches: 8. From germline, CDR1 is MNHNS and CDR2 SASEGT. Each person with ophthalmopathy scored at least 3 on the Clinical Activity Score, reached NOSPECS grade 4 or higher, and had been ill under 3 months. Diagnoses were made from clinical symptoms, serum measures (thyroxine and TRAb), thyroid ultrasound and orbital computed tomography. Cells are PBMCs isolated from about 10 ml of fresh blood. At least ten counts were recorded for this clonotype. The antigen is undetermined. Broader study findings: Ophthalmopathy, as predicted by the model, came a median roughly 6.5 months after the prediction.

Amplified regions were TCR beta CDR3 sequences from RNA transcripts. The HTBI primer set drove a first-round RT-PCR of the TCR CDR3. Each CDR3 protein is one row after TCRdb ran MiXCR on the multiplex PCR reads. Of about 400,000 distinct CDR3 sequences listed, about an eighth are singletons. This TCR was recovered from a man aged 45 to 65 with Graves' ophthalmopathy. Sequencing was done on a sample of blood. This chain connects TRBV6-1 to TRBJ2-7; 7 bases agree with TRBD2. CDR3 region: CASIVAGVPYEQYF. DNA for the CDR3: TGTGCCAGCATAGTAGCGGGCGTCCCCTACGAGCAGTACTTC.